The next 29 T cell receptor beta chains were all read from a single sample in a study of cytomegalovirus exposure and HLA in healthy donors. In the PCR, 60 Vbeta and 13 Jbeta primers were used. Sequencing used immunoSEQ multiplex PCR; TCRdb keeps in-frame clones, though not all of them. The table lists some 150,000 clones, roughly 82% of them singletons, with roughly 1.7% in the top ten. Sequencing used PBMCs. These receptor sequences come from a woman between 25 and 40 years old in good health and CMV-seronegative.

There are a few counts of this clone. The CDR3 coding sequence is TGTGCCTGGAGCGGACAGGTCGGGGCAGTCCAGCATTTT. Translation: CAWSGQVGAVQHF. The chain uses TRBV30 and TRBJ1-5, with 7 bases lining up with TRBD1. V trimming: 3 bases; J trimming: 12 bases; junction bases outside the gene matches: 11. The length of the CDR3 is 13 residues. Looked up from germline, CDR1 is GTSNPN and CDR2 is SVGIG (reference sequence).

The genes are TRBV4-1 and TRBJ1-2, with D tentatively TRBD1 (5 bases). This CDR3 contains 13 residues. Trimming removed 0 bases at V and 8 bases at J, with 10 bases between. Germline CDR1 reads MGHRA; CDR2 reads YSYEKL. The CDR3 sequence is CASSQDMGLGYTF. CDR3 nucleotide sequence: TGCGCCAGCAGCCAAGACATGGGGCTGGGCTACACCTTC.

This sequence joins TRBV9 and TRBJ1-2, with TRBD1 matching over 10 bases. The CDR3 is made up of 17 amino acids. Looked up from germline, CDR1 is SGDLS and CDR2 is YYNGEE. Unmatched junction bases numbered 10, after V lost 5 bases and J lost 0 bases. Here the CDR3 DNA reads TGTGCCAGCAGAGGATTAAGACAGGGGGCTTCTAACTATGGCTACACCTTC. Amino acid sequence: CASRGLRQGASNYGYTF.

This chain joins TRBV7-2 and TRBJ2-1, with a tentative D call TRBD2 (5 bases). Germline assignment: CDR1 SGHTA and CDR2 FQGNSA. Trimming left V 5 bases short and J 2 bases short, with 13 bases between. This CDR3 has 15 residues. The CDR3 region is CASSPLGLPYNEQFF. In DNA, the CDR3 is TGTGCCAGCAGCCCCCTAGGACTCCCCTACAATGAGCAGTTCTTC. The variable domain in full, with the rest retrieved from reference TRBV7-2 and TRBJ2-1, is GAGVSQSPSNKVTEKGKDVELRCDPISGHTALYWYRQSLGQGLEFLIYFQGNSAPDKSGLPSDRFSAERTGGSVSTLTIQRTQQEDSAVYLCASSPLGLPYNEQFFGPGTRLTVL.

The chain carries TRBV5-6 and TRBJ2-7, with 8 bases aligning to TRBD1. J was trimmed by 9 bases and V by 4 bases; bases with no gene match: 12. Germline CDR1 reads SGHDT; CDR2 reads YYEEEE. The length of the CDR3 is 14 residues. The CDR3 region has the DNA TGTGCCAGCAGCCGCCAGGGACAGGTGAAACGGCAGTACTTC. It specifies CASSRQGQVKRQYF.

V is TRBV5-8 and J is TRBJ2-5; D is possibly TRBD1 (6 bases). CDR1 is SGHTS, CDR2 YDEGEE, per germline. The V end was cut by 4 bases, the J end by 3 bases, with 13 bases between. This CDR3 region has 14 residues. As DNA, the CDR3 is TGTGCCAGCAGCGCCAGGGGATGGGAAGAGACCCAGTACTTC. This translates into CASSARGWEETQYF.

The chain's CDR3 is CASSLLGARASGYTF. Written as DNA, the CDR3 is TGTGCCAGCAGCTTACTGGGGGCGAGGGCATCGGGCTACACCTTC. The V and J genes are TRBV7-3 and TRBJ1-2; possible D gene TRBD1, 6 bases. V dropped 2 bases and J dropped 8 bases, with 18 bases sitting between them. CDR3 length equals 15 residues. Germline V lookup: CDR1 SGHTA, CDR2 FQGTGA. The full variable domain, with the rest looked up from reference TRBV7-3 and TRBJ1-2, is GAGVSQTPSNKVTEKGKYVELRCDPISGHTALYWYRQSLGQGPEFLIYFQGTGAADDSGLPNDRFFAVRPEGSVSTLKIQRTERGDSAVYLCASSLLGARASGYTFGSGTRLTVV.

This clone was picked up one time. This chain connects TRBV4-3 to TRBJ1-5; 7 bases agree with TRBD1. This CDR3 is built from 14 residues. V was clipped by 1 base and J by 5 bases; unmatched bases: 2. Germline V gene lookup returns CDR1 LGHNA and CDR2 YSLEER. The CDR3 protein is CASSQGQGDQPQHF. DNA for the CDR3: TGCGCCAGCAGCCAAGGACAGGGAGATCAGCCCCAGCATTTT.

This clone was seen once. This chain links TRBV7-2 with TRBJ1-1; 11 bases align to TRBD1. There are 14 residues in the CDR3. CDR1 is SGHTA and CDR2 is FQGNSA in the germline V gene. Germline trimming cut 4 bases from V and 7 bases from J; bases unmatched to any gene: 5. DNA for the CDR3: TGTGCCAGCAGCTCATGGACAGGGGGCTTTGAAGCTTTCTTT. The encoded protein is CASSSWTGGFEAFF.

This chain uses TRBV5-1 with TRBJ2-2, with TRBD2 matching 9 bases. The CDR3 runs 14 residues. Germline-derived CDR1 and CDR2 are SGHRS and YFSETQ. The trim removed 3 bases at V and 6 bases at J, leaving 3 bases unmatched. DNA for the CDR3: TGCGCCAGCAGCTCCGTAGCGGGAGCCGGGGAGCTGTTTTTT. Translation: CASSSVAGAGELFF.

This chain joins TRBV9 and TRBJ1-2, with no clear D. This CDR3 contains 13 residues. CDR1 and CDR2 (germline): SGDLS, YYNGEE. The V gene lost 0 bases and the J gene lost 5 bases, with 8 bases spanning the gap. CDR3 DNA: TGTGCCAGCAGCGTAGAATTCGGGTATGGCTACACCTTC. Its translation is CASSVEFGYGYTF.

In the case of this clone: The junction departs from the called germline gene at one end, perhaps through a read error. This sequence joins TRBV7-9 and TRBJ1-2; D perhaps matches TRBD1 (5 bases). This CDR3 comprises 15 residues. Germline V CDR1 and CDR2: SEHNR, FQNEAQ (reference sequence). Written as DNA, the CDR3 is TGTGCCAGCAGCTTAGCGCCTCAGGGAGGTGGTGGCTACCCCTTC. As protein: CASSLAPQGGGGYPF.

This clone was recorded once. V usage is TRBV19 and J usage is TRBJ2-1; TRBD1 is a possible D gene (6 bases). Deletions cut 4 bases from V and 3 bases from J, with 19 bases between. This CDR3 has 17 amino acids. Per the germline V gene, CDR1 is LNHDA and CDR2 is SQIVND (reference sequence). CDR3 DNA: TGTGCCAGTAGTACCCAGGTAGTGGGGACATACTACAATGAGCAGTTCTTC. The encoded protein is CASSTQVVGTYYNEQFF.

V usage is TRBV6-5 and J usage is TRBJ2-1; 8 nucleotides match TRBD2. Germline assignment: CDR1 MNHEY and CDR2 SVGAGI. Trimming cost V 3 bases and J 2 bases; bases outside gene matches: 3. The CDR3 covers 15 residues. The CDR3, as DNA: TGTGCCAGCAGTTATTCGCGGGGGGCCTACAATGAGCAGTTCTTC. Amino acid sequence: CASSYSRGAYNEQFF.

The rearrangement joins TRBV13 to TRBJ1-2, with unresolved D. Germline V lookup: CDR1 PRHDT, CDR2 FYEKMQ (reference sequence). CDR3 length: 12 residues. V was pared by 3 bases and J by 8 bases, with 10 bases between. The CDR3 loop is CASSLVPGGYTF. The CDR3 bases are TGTGCCAGCAGCTTGGTCCCGGGGGGCTACACCTTC.

In its sample, this clone was seen a few times. This chain uses TRBV5-6 with TRBJ1-2, with unresolved D. Germline V gene lookup returns CDR1 SGHDT and CDR2 YYEEEE. Trimming removed 6 bases at V and 6 bases at J, with 12 bases between. CDR3 size: 12 residues. For the CDR3, the DNA is TGTGCCAGCACCGTTTGGGCGAATGGCTACACCTTC. Its protein product is CASTVWANGYTF.

With respect to this clone: Different DNA sequences within this sample yield the same CDR3. The chain couples TRBV5-1 to TRBJ2-1; D is unresolved. Trimming pared 0 bases from V and 5 bases from J, leaving 6 bases between. The CDR3 is made up of 13 amino acids. Germline CDR1 is SGHRS and CDR2 is YFSETQ. The CDR3 reads CASSLGADNEQFF. The CDR3 bases are TGCGCCAGCAGCTTGGGAGCCGACAATGAGCAGTTCTTC.

This chain joins TRBV4-2 and TRBJ1-1; 12 bases map to TRBD1. J gave up 5 bases and V 3 bases, and 4 bases lay outside the gene matches. The CDR3 extends over 15 amino acids. CDR1 is LGHNA, CDR2 YNFKEQ, per germline. CDR3 in amino acids: CASSHRDRGRTEAFF. As DNA, the CDR3 is TGTGCCAGCAGCCACAGGGACAGGGGGCGGACTGAAGCTTTCTTT.

The gene calls are TRBV5-1 and TRBJ2-3; a possible D gene is TRBD1 (5 bases). The germline V gene encodes CDR1 SGHRS and CDR2 YFSETQ. CDR3 length: 16 amino acids. V dropped 4 bases and J dropped 0 bases, with 15 bases sitting between them. CDR3 protein: CASSGLDIPSTDTQYF. In DNA, the CDR3 is TGCGCCAGCAGCGGGTTGGACATCCCTAGCACAGATACGCAGTATTTT. Full variable domain (missing parts from reference TRBV5-1 and TRBJ2-3): KAGVTQTPRYLIKTRGQQVTLSCSPISGHRSVSWYQQTPGQGLQFLFEYFSETQRNKGNFPGRFSGRQFSNSRSEMNVSTLELGDSALYLCASSGLDIPSTDTQYFGPGTRLTVL.

The V gene is TRBV19, the J gene TRBJ2-5, with 10 bases that match TRBD2. The V gene end was trimmed by 3 bases and the J gene end by 3 bases; junction bases not matched to a gene: 13. Germline CDR1 LNHDA, CDR2 SQIVND (reference sequence). The CDR3 runs to 18 residues. The CDR3 here is CASSMRGPSSGSEETQYF. The DNA for the CDR3 is TGTGCCAGTAGTATGAGGGGGCCTTCTAGCGGGAGTGAAGAGACCCAGTACTTC.

This clone came up once. The chain links TRBV9 to TRBJ2-5; 8 nucleotides match TRBD2. The CDR3 totals 17 residues. V was pared by 3 bases and J by 0 bases, with 10 bases of the junction left unmatched. Germline V lookup: CDR1 SGDLS, CDR2 YYNGEE. The CDR3, as DNA: TGTGCCAGCAGCGCCCTGACAGCGGGGGACTACCAAGAGACCCAGTACTTC. This encodes CASSALTAGDYQETQYF.

V is TRBV27 and J is TRBJ1-2, with D unresolved. This CDR3 is 14 amino acids long. CDR1 MNHEY and CDR2 SMNVEV come from the germline V gene (reference sequence). The V gene lost 6 bases and the J gene lost 0 bases, with 11 bases spanning the gap. CDR3 DNA sequence: TGTGCCAGCAGCCCCCTCTCCGCTAACTATGGCTACACCTTC. Protein product: CASSPLSANYGYTF.

This chain joins TRBV2 and TRBJ1-1; 7 nucleotides align to TRBD1. The V segment lost 2 bases and the J segment 5 bases; nucleotides outside the gene matches: 11. CDR1 is SNHLY and CDR2 is FYNNEI in the germline V gene. This CDR3 has 16 amino acids. CDR3 residues: CASSEKAGGYATEAFF. CDR3 bases: TGTGCCAGCAGTGAAAAGGCAGGGGGTTACGCTACTGAAGCTTTCTTT.

CDR3 nucleotide sequence: TGTGCCAGCAGCCCAGCGGGAGGGCCCCCCGGGGAGCTGTTTTTT. Its translation is CASSPAGGPPGELFF. V is TRBV2 and J is TRBJ2-2, with TRBD2 matching over 10 bases. The CDR3 extends over 15 amino acids. Germline CDR1 SNHLY, CDR2 FYNNEI. The ends lost 6 bases at V and 6 bases at J; junction bases unmatched: 7.

The V and J genes are TRBV5-1 and TRBJ2-5; tentatively, D is TRBD2 (6 bases). The CDR3 runs 15 residues. V shed 2 bases and J shed 2 bases, with 13 bases lying between them. Germline V gene lookup returns CDR1 SGHRS and CDR2 YFSETQ. The CDR3 nucleotides read TGCGCCAGCAGCTTTGACGGGACTTCTCAAGAGACCCAGTACTTC. It is translated as CASSFDGTSQETQYF.

Points on this clone: The sample contains more than one DNA sequence encoding this CDR3. The V and J genes are TRBV15 and TRBJ2-5; D ambiguous. This CDR3 spans 13 amino acids. Germline values: CDR1 LNHNV, CDR2 YYDKDF (reference sequence). Trimming left V 0 bases short and J 5 bases short, with 7 bases between. The CDR3 protein is CATSRDLEETQYF. CDR3 bases: TGTGCCACCAGCAGAGATCTAGAGGAGACCCAGTACTTC.

The V and J genes are TRBV7-7 and TRBJ2-3; 12 bases map to TRBD2. Germline trimming cut 3 bases from V and 5 bases from J; bases unmatched to any gene: 0. This CDR3 has 14 residues. Germline V gives CDR1 SSHAT, CDR2 FNYEAQ (reference sequence). The CDR3 reads CASSLGLAGDTQYF. CDR3 coding DNA: TGTGCCAGCAGCTTGGGACTAGCGGGAGATACGCAGTATTTT.

The genes are TRBV28 and TRBJ2-1; D is undetermined. CDR3 length equals 12 residues. CDR1 is MDHEN and CDR2 is SYDVKM in the germline V gene. The ends were cut back, 5 bases at V and 1 base at J, with 3 bases in the middle. In nucleotides, the CDR3 is TGTGCCAGCAGTCATTCCTACAATGAGCAGTTCTTC. As protein: CASSHSYNEQFF.

V usage is TRBV4-3 and J usage is TRBJ1-2; D perhaps matches TRBD1 (6 bases). CDR1 is LGHNA and CDR2 is YSLEER in the germline V gene. Trimming stripped 0 bases from V and 5 bases from J, with 10 bases between. The CDR3 has 14 residues. The CDR3 DNA reads TGCGCCAGCAGCCAAGAGGACAGAGCTTATGGCTACACCTTC. Amino acids: CASSQEDRAYGYTF.